This T cell receptor beta chain was found in a study of cytomegalovirus exposure and HLA in healthy donors. Study overall: Early on, a data release was issued that held roughly 86 million unique TCRs from HLA-typed donors. Study findings and constraints: Segments of the TCR beta V type were, in most cases, productive about 90% or about 30% of the time in an earlier analysis. In a later analysis, CMV-associated beta chains were mostly HLA-associated, it appeared. Presence/absence analyses assumed roughly uniform sequencing depth across donors, which may not hold.

Vbeta (60) and Jbeta (13) primers were used in the PCR. TCRdb's copy holds only in-frame clones and misses some; the assay was immunoSEQ multiplex PCR. Of over 200,000 clones listed, about 79% are singletons. Turning to this clone: Its antigen is not known.

From germline, CDR1 is SGHDT and CDR2 YYEEEE. The CDR3 spans 14 residues. Trimming took off 4 bases at V and 6 bases at J, with 16 bases between the two ends. This clonotype was obtained from a male donor in good health and CMV-seronegative. The specimen was PBMCs. The chain is built from TRBV5-6 and TRBJ1-1, with D possibly matching TRBD1 (6 bases). The CDR3 sequence: CASSPGGGLAEAFF. The CDR3 coding sequence is TGTGCCAGCAGCCCCGGGGGGGGGCTTGCTGAAGCTTTCTTT.